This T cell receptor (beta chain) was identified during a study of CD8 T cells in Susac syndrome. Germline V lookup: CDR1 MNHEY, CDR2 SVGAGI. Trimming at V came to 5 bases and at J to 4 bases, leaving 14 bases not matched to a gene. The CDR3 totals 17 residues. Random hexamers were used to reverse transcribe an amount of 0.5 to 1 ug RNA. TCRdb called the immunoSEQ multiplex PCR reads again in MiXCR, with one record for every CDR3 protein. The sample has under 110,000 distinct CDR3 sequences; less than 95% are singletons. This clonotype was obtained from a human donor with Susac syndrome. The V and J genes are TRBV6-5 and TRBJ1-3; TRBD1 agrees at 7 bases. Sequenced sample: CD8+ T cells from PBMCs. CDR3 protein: CASSPSTGTVTGNTIYF. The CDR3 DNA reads TGTGCCAGCAGTCCCTCGACAGGGACGGTGACCGGAAACACCATATATTTT.